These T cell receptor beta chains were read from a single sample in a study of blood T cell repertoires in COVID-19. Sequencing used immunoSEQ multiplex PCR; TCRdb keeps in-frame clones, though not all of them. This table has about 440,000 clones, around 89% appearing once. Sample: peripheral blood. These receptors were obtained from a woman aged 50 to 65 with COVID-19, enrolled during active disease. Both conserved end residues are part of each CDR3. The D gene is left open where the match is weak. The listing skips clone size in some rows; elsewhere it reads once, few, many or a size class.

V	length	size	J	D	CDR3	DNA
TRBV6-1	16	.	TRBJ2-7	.	CASSEVGGGGLGEQYF	TGTGCCAGCAGTGAAGTCGGCGGAGGGGGCTTGGGGGAGCAGTACTTC
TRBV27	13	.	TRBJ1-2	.	CASSSVEEGGYTF	TGTGCCAGCAGTTCCGTGGAGGAAGGTGGCTACACCTTC
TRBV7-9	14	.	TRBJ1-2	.	CASSSSPTSRGYTF	TGTGCCAGCAGCTCGAGCCCTACGAGCCGTGGCTACACCTTC
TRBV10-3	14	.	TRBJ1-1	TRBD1	CAIRGTGANTEAFF	TGTGCCATCAGGGGGACAGGGGCGAACACTGAAGCTTTCTTT
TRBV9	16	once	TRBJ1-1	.	CASSVSPRRRGTEAFF	TGTGCCAGCAGCGTATCGCCGCGCCGGAGGGGCACTGAAGCTTTCTTT
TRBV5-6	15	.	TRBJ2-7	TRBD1	CASSLGTGTTYEQYF	TGTGCCAGCAGCTTAGGGACAGGCACTACCTACGAGCAGTACTTC
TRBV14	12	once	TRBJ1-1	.	CATERVGTEAFF	TGTGCCACCGAGAGGGTGGGCACTGAAGCTTTCTTT
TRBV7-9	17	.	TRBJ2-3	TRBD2	CASSLDVLAGGGDTQYF	TGTGCCAGCAGCTTAGATGTACTAGCGGGGGGCGGAGATACGCAGTATTTT
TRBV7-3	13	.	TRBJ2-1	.	CASSLTTISEQFF	TGTGCCAGCAGCTTAACGACAATTTCCGAGCAGTTCTTC
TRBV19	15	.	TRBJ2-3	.	CASSMGGGGADTQYF	TGTGCCAGTAGTATGGGGGGGGGCGGAGCAGATACGCAGTATTTT
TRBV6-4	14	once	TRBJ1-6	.	CASSDSSRDSPLHF	TGTGCCAGCAGTGACTCGAGTAGAGATTCACCCCTCCACTTT